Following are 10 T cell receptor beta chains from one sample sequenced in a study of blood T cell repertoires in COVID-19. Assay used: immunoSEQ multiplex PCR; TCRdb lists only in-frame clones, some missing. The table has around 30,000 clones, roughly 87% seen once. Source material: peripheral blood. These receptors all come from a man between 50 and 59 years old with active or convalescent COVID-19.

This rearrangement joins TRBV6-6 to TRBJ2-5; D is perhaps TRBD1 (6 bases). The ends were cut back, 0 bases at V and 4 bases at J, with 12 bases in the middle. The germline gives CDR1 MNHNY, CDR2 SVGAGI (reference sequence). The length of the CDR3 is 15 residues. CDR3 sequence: CASSYSSGGGETQYF. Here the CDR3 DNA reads TGTGCCAGCAGTTACTCGTCTGGGGGCGGAGAGACCCAGTACTTC.

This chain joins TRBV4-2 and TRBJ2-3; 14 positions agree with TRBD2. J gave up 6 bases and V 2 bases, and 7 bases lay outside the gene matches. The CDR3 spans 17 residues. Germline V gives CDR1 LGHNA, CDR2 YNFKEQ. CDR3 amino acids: CASSQLGLAGGGDTQYF. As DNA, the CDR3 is TGTGCCAGCAGCCAATTAGGACTAGCGGGAGGAGGGGATACGCAGTATTTT.

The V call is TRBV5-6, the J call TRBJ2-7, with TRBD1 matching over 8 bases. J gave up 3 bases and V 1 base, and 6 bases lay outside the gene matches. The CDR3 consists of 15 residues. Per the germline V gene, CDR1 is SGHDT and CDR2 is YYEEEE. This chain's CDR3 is CASSLLRGRSYEQYF. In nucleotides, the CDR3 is TGTGCCAGCAGCTTGCTCAGGGGGCGAAGCTACGAGCAGTACTTC.

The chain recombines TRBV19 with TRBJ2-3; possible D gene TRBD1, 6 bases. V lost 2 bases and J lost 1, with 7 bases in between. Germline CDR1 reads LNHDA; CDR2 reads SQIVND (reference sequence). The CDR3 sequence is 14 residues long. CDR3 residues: CASSIPGGTDTQYF. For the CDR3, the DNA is TGTGCCAGTAGTATACCAGGGGGCACAGATACGCAGTATTTT.

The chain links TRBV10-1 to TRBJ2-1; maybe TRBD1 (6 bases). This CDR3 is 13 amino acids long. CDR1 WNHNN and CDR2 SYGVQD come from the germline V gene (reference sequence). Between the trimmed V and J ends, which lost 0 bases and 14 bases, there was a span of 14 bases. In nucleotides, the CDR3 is TGCGCCAGCAGTGAGTCATCACAGGGTGTCGAGTTCTTC. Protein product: CASSESSQGVEFF.

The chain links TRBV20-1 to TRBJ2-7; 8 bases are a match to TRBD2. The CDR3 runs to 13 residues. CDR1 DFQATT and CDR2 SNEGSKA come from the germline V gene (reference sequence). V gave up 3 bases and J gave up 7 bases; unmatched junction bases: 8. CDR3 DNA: TGCAGTGCTAGTCACGGGGGGACTAGAGAGCAGTACTTC. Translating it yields CSASHGGTREQYF.

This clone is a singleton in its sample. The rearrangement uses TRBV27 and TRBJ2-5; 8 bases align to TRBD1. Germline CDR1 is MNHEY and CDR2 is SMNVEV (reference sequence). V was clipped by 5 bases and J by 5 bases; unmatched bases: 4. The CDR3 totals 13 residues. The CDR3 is CASSPRGQETQYF. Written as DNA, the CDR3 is TGTGCCAGCAGTCCCAGGGGGCAGGAGACCCAGTACTTC.

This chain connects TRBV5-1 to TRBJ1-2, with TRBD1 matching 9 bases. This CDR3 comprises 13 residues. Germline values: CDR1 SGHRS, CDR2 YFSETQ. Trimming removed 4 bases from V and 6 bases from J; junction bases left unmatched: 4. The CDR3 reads CASSRTGADGYTF. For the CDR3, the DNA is TGCGCCAGCAGCCGGACAGGGGCCGATGGCTACACCTTC.

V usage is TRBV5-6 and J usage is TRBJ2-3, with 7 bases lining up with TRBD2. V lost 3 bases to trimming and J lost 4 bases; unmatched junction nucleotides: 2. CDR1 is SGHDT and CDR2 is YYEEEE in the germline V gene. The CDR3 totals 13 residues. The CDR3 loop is CASSWGGSDTQYF. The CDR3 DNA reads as TGTGCCAGCAGCTGGGGAGGGTCAGATACGCAGTATTTT.

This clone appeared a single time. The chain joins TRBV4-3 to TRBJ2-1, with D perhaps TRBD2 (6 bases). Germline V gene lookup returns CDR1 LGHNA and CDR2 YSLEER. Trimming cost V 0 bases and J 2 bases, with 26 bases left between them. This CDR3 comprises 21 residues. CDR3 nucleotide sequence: TGCGCCAGCAGCCAAGATCCCTCGGGAGACCTTAGCGGAAGTGCCTACAATGAGCAGTTCTTC. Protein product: CASSQDPSGDLSGSAYNEQFF.